This T cell receptor (beta chain) was retrieved from a study of T cell repertoires in cytomegalovirus infection. This clonotype was found many times. Using its own MiXCR run on the reads, TCRdb lists one record per CDR3 protein. Among some 180,000 distinct CDR3 sequences listed, less than 9.5% were seen once. CDR1 and CDR2 (germline): SGHTA, FQGNSA. V was clipped by 5 bases and J by 3 bases; unmatched bases: 2. There are 14 residues in the CDR3. The source material was PBMCs. The V gene is TRBV7-2, the J gene TRBJ2-5; TRBD2 agrees at 11 bases. The receptor comes from a human donor in good health (CMV status not recorded). Some clones in this sample may be carry-over from other donors' samples. The CDR3 is CASSAGLAEETQYF. The DNA of the CDR3 is TGTGCCAGCAGCGCGGGACTAGCGGAAGAGACCCAGTACTTC.